This is a list of T cell receptor beta chains from one sample in a study of T cells in Graves' hyperthyroidism and ophthalmopathy. TCRdb analysed the multiplex PCR reads with MiXCR anew, one entry per CDR3 protein. The table lists about 620,000 distinct CDR3 sequences, around 15% of them singletons. Sequences were obtained from blood. The receptors were sampled from a woman aged 30 to 39 with Graves' hyperthyroidism. Both conserved end residues are part of each CDR3. D genes are given only for firm matches. Size values are once, few and many counts, or a class for expanded clones, and some rows have none.

V	length	size	D	J	DNA	CDR3
TRBV20-1	14	-	-	TRBJ2-1	TGCAGTGCCAGCAGCCTCGGACAGCTGAATGAGCAGTTCTTC	CSASSLGQLNEQFF
TRBV20-1	16	many	TRBD1	TRBJ1-6	TGCAGTGCTACCGAACGGACAGGGAATAGGAATTCACCCCTCCACTTT	CSATERTGNRNSPLHF
TRBV6-1	14	many	-	TRBJ2-2	TGTGCCAGCAAGACAGCAGTGAACACCGGGGAGCTGTTTTTT	CASKTAVNTGELFF
TRBV28	12	many	-	TRBJ2-7	TGTGCCATCACCTCGGGAGCTAACGAGCAGTACTTC	CAITSGANEQYF
TRBV28	12	many	-	TRBJ2-1	TGTGCCAGTGGGGTGGTGCGCGGTGAGCAGTTCTTC	CASGVVRGEQFF
TRBV28	13	few	-	TRBJ1-2	TGTGCCAGCAGCAACCGGGACGACTATGGCTACACCTTC	CASSNRDDYGYTF
TRBV28	16	many	-	TRBJ1-2	TGTGCCAGCAGTTTAGGTTGGACAGTGGAAAACTATGGCTACACCTTC	CASSLGWTVENYGYTF
TRBV20-1	18	few	TRBD2	TRBJ2-1	TGCAGTGCTAGAGCACCCCTGACTAGCGGGAGGTCCTACAATGAGCAGTTCTTC	CSARAPLTSGRSYNEQFF
TRBV13	15	few	-	TRBJ2-1	TGTGCCAGCAGCTTAGGCCTGGGCCCTCGGTATGAGCAGTTCTTC	CASSLGLGPRYEQFF
TRBV2	15	many	-	TRBJ1-5	TGTGCCAGCGGCCCGGAGAGGGTACCCAATCAGCCCCAGCATTTT	CASGPERVPNQPQHF
TRBV2	12	many	-	TRBJ1-2	TGTGCCAGCAGAAGCTCAATATATGGCTACACCTTC	CASRSSIYGYTF
TRBV19	14	few	TRBD2	TRBJ2-1	TGTGCCAGCGGGACTAGCGGGGGATACAATGAGCAGTTCTTC	CASGTSGGYNEQFF
TRBV7-2	16	-	-	TRBJ1-5	TGTGCCAGCAGCTTAGAGGTATGGGAAATCAATCAGCCCCAGCATTTT	CASSLEVWEINQPQHF
TRBV7-2	13	many	TRBD1	TRBJ2-6	TGTGCCAGCAGCGGACAGGGGCCCAACGTCCTGACTTTC	CASSGQGPNVLTF
TRBV7-2	15	-	-	TRBJ2-4	TGTGCTAGCAGCTTCCCGGGACCTGCCAAAAACATTCAGTACTTC	CASSFPGPAKNIQYF
TRBV12-3/TRBV12-4	12	many	-	TRBJ2-7	TGTGCCAGCAGTTTGGGCGGATCCGAGCAGTACTTC	CASSLGGSEQYF
TRBV20-1	14	-	-	TRBJ1-2	TGCAGTGCTAGGTCTGTGGCAGAGGGGTATGGCTACACCTTC	CSARSVAEGYGYTF
TRBV6-1	15	once	-	TRBJ2-5	TGTGCCAGCAGCCAAGCAAGCAGGGCTAAAGAGACCCAGTACTTC	CASSQASRAKETQYF
TRBV7-3	15	-	-	TRBJ2-7	TGTGCCAGCAGTCAGGGGCCTAGCGGCTCCTACGAGCAGTACTTC	CASSQGPSGSYEQYF
TRBV28	11	many	-	TRBJ2-2	TGTGCCAGCACGGGCACCGGGGAGCTGTTTTTT	CASTGTGELFF
TRBV12-3/TRBV12-4	15	many	TRBD2	TRBJ2-7	TGTGCCAGCAGCCCGAGCGGGAGGGCCCTCCACGAGCAGTACTTC	CASSPSGRALHEQYF
TRBV7-2	15	-	-	TRBJ1-5	TGTGCCAGCAGCCCAGGACTCTGGGGCAATCAGCCCCAGCATTTT	CASSPGLWGNQPQHF
TRBV6-4	15	few	-	TRBJ2-7	TGTGCCAGCAGTGAACCGACAGGTCCTACCTACGAGCAGTACTTC	CASSEPTGPTYEQYF
TRBV4-3	15	-	-	TRBJ1-3	TGCGCCAGCAGCCACTATCTAGGGTTTGGAAACACCATATATTTT	CASSHYLGFGNTIYF
TRBV28	17	many	TRBD1	TRBJ1-2	TGTGCCAGCAGTTTGGACCTGGACAGGACGATTCCCTATGGCTACACCTTC	CASSLDLDRTIPYGYTF
TRBV4-2	15	-	-	TRBJ2-7	TGTGCCAGCAGCCATGCCGGGACCGGTGAATACGAGCAGTACTTC	CASSHAGTGEYEQYF
TRBV18	13	-	-	TRBJ2-2	TGTGCCAGCTCGCCAGCAGACAGCGGGGAGCTGTTTTTT	CASSPADSGELFF
TRBV7-2	14	few	TRBD1	TRBJ2-7	TGTGCCAGCAGCCCACCGGGCAGGGGGTACGAGCAGTACTTC	CASSPPGRGYEQYF
TRBV7-9	13	-	TRBD2	TRBJ2-1	TGTGCCAGCAGCTTAAGTAGCGGGACCAAACAGTTCTTC	CASSLSSGTKQFF
TRBV29-1	13	many	-	TRBJ1-2	TGCAGCGTTCCGGTTGCGAATGGCTATGGCTACACCTTC	CSVPVANGYGYTF